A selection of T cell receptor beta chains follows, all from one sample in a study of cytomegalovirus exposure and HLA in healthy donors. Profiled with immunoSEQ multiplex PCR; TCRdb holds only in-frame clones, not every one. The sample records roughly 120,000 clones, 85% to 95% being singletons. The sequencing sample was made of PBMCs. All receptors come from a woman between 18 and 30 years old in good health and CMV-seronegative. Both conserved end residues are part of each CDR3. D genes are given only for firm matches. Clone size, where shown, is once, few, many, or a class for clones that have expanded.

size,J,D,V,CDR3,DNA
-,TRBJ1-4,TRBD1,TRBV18,CASSANRGTNEKLFF,TGTGCCAGCTCAGCGAACAGGGGAACTAATGAAAAACTGTTTTTT
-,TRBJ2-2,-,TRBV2,CASIQTINTGELFF,TGTGCCAGCATACAGACTATCAACACCGGGGAGCTGTTTTTT
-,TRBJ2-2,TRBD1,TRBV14,CASRANRGNLNTGELFF,TGTGCCAGCAGGGCTAACAGGGGGAACTTAAACACCGGGGAGCTGTTTTTT
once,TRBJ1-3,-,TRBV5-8,CASSLQKGNTIYF,TGTGCCAGCAGCTTACAGAAAGGAAACACCATATATTTT
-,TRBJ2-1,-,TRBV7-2,CASSFGGGEQFF,TGTGCCAGCAGCTTCGGAGGAGGGGAGCAGTTCTTC
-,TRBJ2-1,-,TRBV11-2,CASSSNRASRGNYNEQFF,TGTGCCAGCAGCTCCAACCGGGCCTCCCGGGGGAACTACAATGAGCAGTTCTTC
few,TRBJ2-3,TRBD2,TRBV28,CASFGGTRGVDTQYF,TGTGCCAGCTTTGGCGGGACTAGGGGCGTGGATACGCAGTATTTT
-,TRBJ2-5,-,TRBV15,CATSARGRETQYF,TGTGCCACCAGCGCGCGGGGGCGGGAGACCCAGTACTTC
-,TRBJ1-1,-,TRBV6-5,CASSYLPRTEAFF,TGTGCCAGCAGTTACCTTCCGAGAACTGAAGCTTTCTTT
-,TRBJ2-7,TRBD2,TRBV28,CASPPREGSVNEQYF,TGTGCCAGCCCCCCCCGGGAGGGTTCGGTTAACGAGCAGTACTTC